A single sample is the source of the 23 T cell receptor beta chains below, sequenced in a study of regulatory T cells in long-lasting Graves disease. Arm-PCR of CDR3 regions and iRepertoire HTBI primers were used to build TCR beta libraries. MiXCR, run by TCRdb on the multiplex PCR reads, gives a single entry per CDR3 protein. This sample has under 450,000 distinct CDR3 sequences, with around 11% found just once. The time point is: newly diagnosed GD, antithyroid drugs for less than 3 months. Making the TCR library involved RNA that had been extracted from PBMCs. The data were also submitted as part of a second study, on T cells in Graves' hyperthyroidism and ophthalmopathy.

The source material was peripheral blood mononuclear cells (PBMCs), sampled at new diagnosis, from a patient treated with antithyroid drugs. These receptors all stem from a woman younger than 30 with Graves disease.

This clonotype was counted at least ten times. This sequence joins TRBV20-1 and TRBJ2-5; 8 nucleotides align to TRBD1. The CDR3 consists of 16 residues. Germline values: CDR1 DFQATT, CDR2 SNEGSKA (reference sequence). Trimming cost V 0 bases and J 4 bases; bases outside gene matches: 10. The DNA for the CDR3 is TGCAGTGCTAGAGATTCCGGACAGGGTTTAGGAGAGACCCAGTACTTC. Translated: CSARDSGQGLGETQYF.

This clonotype was recorded many times. This sequence joins TRBV2 and TRBJ2-1, with D perhaps assigned TRBD1 or TRBD2 (6 bases each). Trimming stripped 6 bases from V and 3 bases from J, with 15 bases between. The germline V gene has CDR1 SNHLY and CDR2 FYNNEI. The CDR3 runs to 15 residues. CDR3 in amino acids: CASREGRGRYNEQFF. The CDR3 region has the DNA TGTGCCAGCAGGGAGGGACGGGGGCGCTACAATGAGCAGTTCTTC.

This clonotype occurred many times. The J gene is TRBJ2-5, the V gene TRBV7-9, with D perhaps TRBD1 (6 bases). Trimming shortened V by 3 bases and J by 5 bases, and 10 bases separated the two germline ends. The V gene's germline CDR1 is SEHNR and CDR2 FQNEAQ (reference sequence). The CDR3 runs 13 residues. The CDR3 loop is CASSFQGLETQYF. The CDR3 DNA is TGTGCCAGCAGCTTCCAGGGGCTGGAGACCCAGTACTTC.

This clonotype was recorded many times. The V call is TRBV11-2, the J call TRBJ2-2, with 10 bases fitting TRBD2. V lost 1 base and J lost 6; bases outside the gene matches: 5. Germline V gene sequence: CDR1 SGHAT, CDR2 FQNNGV. The CDR3 covers 16 residues. The CDR3 region has the DNA TGTGCCAGCAGCTTAGTCCCTAGCGGGAGTTCCGGGGAGCTGTTTTTT. Translated: CASSLVPSGSSGELFF.

The sample holds many counts of this clonotype. The V gene is TRBV29-1, the J gene TRBJ1-1, with D unclear. Germline V gene lookup returns CDR1 SQVTM and CDR2 ANQGSEA. The V and J ends lost 1 base and 3 bases respectively, with 12 bases between them. This CDR3 comprises 14 residues. The CDR3 coding sequence is TGCAGCGTTGAAGGGAGGCTATGGGACACTGAAGCTTTCTTT. It is translated as CSVEGRLWDTEAFF.

This clonotype showed up many times. The chain recombines TRBV2 with TRBJ1-1, with D possibly being TRBD1 (5 bases). V lost 8 bases and J 1 base, leaving 8 bases between the germline ends. Germline CDR1 is SNHLY and CDR2 is FYNNEI. This CDR3 contains 12 residues. This CDR3 reads CASLGGNTEAFF. CDR3 coding DNA: TGTGCCAGCCTGGGGGGGAACACTGAAGCTTTCTTT.

The sample holds many counts of this clonotype. The chain links TRBV28 to TRBJ2-1, with D possibly being TRBD2 (6 bases). This CDR3 region has 13 residues. CDR1 and CDR2 from the germline V gene are MDHEN and SYDVKM. Trimming took 4 bases from V and 4 from J, leaving 8 bases between them. CDR3 in DNA: TGTGCCAGCAGTTCCGGGACTTACAATGAGCAGTTCTTC. It is translated as CASSSGTYNEQFF.

This clonotype was found many times. The chain is built from TRBV6-1 and TRBJ2-3; D is possibly TRBD1 (6 bases). This CDR3 has 15 residues. Germline V gene sequence: CDR1 MNHNS, CDR2 SASEGT. Trimming shortened V by 2 bases and J by 2 bases, and 11 bases separated the two germline ends. CDR3 sequence (DNA): TGTGCCAGCAGTGAATACGTGGGACACACAGATACGCAGTATTTT. This gives the protein CASSEYVGHTDTQYF.

Notes on this clonotype: This clone may be a read error of a much larger clone one base away. The chain combines TRBV13 with TRBJ2-4, with no clear D. This CDR3 is built from 14 residues. Germline V lookup: CDR1 PRHDT, CDR2 FYEKMQ (reference sequence). Deletions cut 5 bases from V and 2 bases from J, with 10 bases between. CDR3 nucleotide sequence: TGTGCCAGCAGCCCCACTAATCCCAAAAACATTCAGTACTTC. The encoded protein is CASSPTNPKNIQYF.

This clonotype was observed at least ten times. The chain uses TRBV7-2 and TRBJ1-2; tentative D call: TRBD1 (6 bases). V gave up 1 base and J gave up 0 bases, with 12 bases separating them. Germline V CDR1 and CDR2: SGHTA, FQGNSA. CDR3 length: 16 amino acids. CDR3 DNA: TGTGCCAGCAGCTTAGTGTACAGGGATGCTAACTATGGCTACACCTTC. Translated, it gives CASSLVYRDANYGYTF. The variable domain in full, with the rest retrieved from reference TRBV7-2 and TRBJ1-2, is GAGVSQSPSNKVTEKGKDVELRCDPISGHTALYWYRQSLGQGLEFLIYFQGNSAPDKSGLPSDRFSAERTGGSVSTLTIQRTQQEDSAVYLCASSLVYRDANYGYTFGSGTRLTVV.

The chain recombines TRBV6-5 with TRBJ2-2; D might be TRBD2 (6 bases). Germline values: CDR1 MNHEY, CDR2 SVGAGI. The length of the CDR3 is 15 residues. Trimming shortened V by 4 bases and J by 8 bases, and 17 bases separated the two germline ends. The chain's CDR3 is CASSLGTPRSGELFF. DNA for the CDR3: TGTGCCAGCAGTTTGGGGACTCCTCGATCAGGGGAGCTGTTTTTT.

This clonotype was seen only a few times. V gene TRBV30 combines with J gene TRBJ2-5; D gene ambiguous. With 0 bases removed from V and 4 bases from J, the gap between germline ends came to 6 bases. This CDR3 contains 12 residues. Germline assignment: CDR1 GTSNPN and CDR2 SVGIG (reference sequence). The CDR3 DNA reads TGTGCCTGGAGTGTATTGCGAGAGACCCAGTACTTC. This codes for CAWSVLRETQYF.

The chain joins TRBV4-3 to TRBJ2-2, with TRBD1 identical over 7 bases. V shed 3 bases and J 6 bases; nucleotides not matched to a gene: 7. The CDR3 is 15 amino acids. Per the germline V gene, CDR1 is LGHNA and CDR2 is YSLEER. CDR3 amino acids: CASSHWTGGAGELFF. CDR3 nucleotide sequence: TGCGCCAGCAGCCATTGGACAGGTGGGGCCGGGGAGCTGTTTTTT.

Many counts were recorded for this clonotype. The chain recombines TRBV15 with TRBJ1-4; D is unresolved. Looked up from germline, CDR1 is LNHNV and CDR2 is YYDKDF (reference sequence). This CDR3 has 15 residues. Trimming left V 1 base short and J 6 bases short, with 12 bases between. The CDR3 reads CATSRGFEKYEKLFF. Written as DNA, the CDR3 is TGTGCCACCAGCAGAGGATTTGAGAAGTATGAAAAACTGTTTTTT. Full variable domain (outside the CDR3, taken from reference TRBV15 and TRBJ1-4): DAMVIQNPRYQVTQFGKPVTLSCSQTLNHNVMYWYQQKSSQAPKLLFHYYDKDFNNEADTPDNFQSRRPNTSFCFLDIRSPGLGDTAMYLCATSRGFEKYEKLFFGSGTQLSVL.

This clonotype was recorded many times. V gene TRBV12-3 or TRBV12-4 combines with J gene TRBJ1-2, with a weak D call TRBD1 (6 bases). V was pared by 5 bases and J by 8 bases, with 12 bases between. This CDR3 has 12 residues. CDR3 in DNA: TGTGCCAGCAGTGAGGACAGATCGGGCTACACCTTC. Translated: CASSEDRSGYTF.

The chain employs TRBV20-1 and TRBJ1-1; tentative D call: TRBD1 (6 bases). V lost 3 bases and J lost 1, with 12 bases in between. The CDR3 length is 14 residues. Germline CDR1 reads DFQATT; CDR2 reads SNEGSKA (reference sequence). CDR3 nucleotide sequence: TGCAGTGCTAGGCAGGGACATAAGAACACTGAAGCTTTCTTT. Translation: CSARQGHKNTEAFF.

This clonotype was counted only a few times. The V call is TRBV7-2, the J call TRBJ1-2; D not resolved. V lost 5 bases to trimming and J lost 7 bases, with 14 bases between them. CDR3 length equals 13 residues. Germline-derived CDR1 and CDR2 are SGHTA and FQGNSA. CDR3 in DNA: TGTGCCAGCAGCCATGCAACAGTGAGTGGCTACACCTTC. Translated, it gives CASSHATVSGYTF. The complete variable domain, with remaining parts taken from reference TRBV7-2 and TRBJ1-2, reads GAGVSQSPSNKVTEKGKDVELRCDPISGHTALYWYRQSLGQGLEFLIYFQGNSAPDKSGLPSDRFSAERTGGSVSTLTIQRTQQEDSAVYLCASSHATVSGYTFGSGTRLTVV.

This clonotype was detected ten times or more. The rearrangement links TRBV7-2 to TRBJ2-7; D gene unclear. CDR3 length: 15 amino acids. The germline V gene encodes CDR1 SGHTA and CDR2 FQGNSA. Trimming cost V 2 bases and J 0 bases, with 11 bases left between them. This CDR3 reads CASSLFASLSYEQYF. DNA of the CDR3: TGTGCCAGCAGCTTATTTGCTTCCCTCTCCTACGAGCAGTACTTC.

The table lists this clonotype with many counts. The chain recombines TRBV6-2 or TRBV6-3 with TRBJ2-3, with 8 bases that match TRBD2. Germline V CDR1 and CDR2: MNHEY, SVGEGT. CDR3 length: 13 residues. V trimming: 7 bases; J trimming: 4 bases; junction bases outside the gene matches: 4. CDR3 sequence (DNA): TGTGCCAGCACCCCGGGGGGGTCAGATACGCAGTATTTT. Its translation: CASTPGGSDTQYF.

This clonotype occurred many times. The chain is built from TRBV6-1 and TRBJ1-2; D is unclear. The CDR3 has 15 amino acids. CDR1 and CDR2 from the germline V gene are MNHNS and SASEGT. The V gene lost 5 bases and the J gene lost 0 bases, with 13 bases spanning the gap. CDR3 residues: CASSSRSRANYGYTF. As DNA, the CDR3 is TGTGCCAGCAGTAGCAGGAGCCGAGCTAACTATGGCTACACCTTC.

This clonotype was seen repeatedly, ten times or more. The chain joins TRBV27 to TRBJ2-2, with no clear D. V was clipped by 5 bases and J by 0 bases, with 7 bases between them. CDR1 and CDR2 (germline): MNHEY, SMNVEV (reference sequence). This CDR3 spans 14 amino acids. CDR3 loop: CASSIATNTGELFF. Here the CDR3 DNA reads TGTGCCAGCAGTATAGCCACGAACACCGGGGAGCTGTTTTTT.

This clonotype has more than one count but fewer than ten. The V and J genes are TRBV4-1 and TRBJ2-5, with TRBD2 identical over 10 bases. Germline CDR1 and CDR2: MGHRA and YSYEKL. Trimming at V came to 4 bases and at J to 5 bases, leaving 10 bases not matched to a gene. This CDR3 spans 16 amino acids. DNA of the CDR3: TGCGCCAGCAGCCCCGCCGCGAGCGGGAGGGCCGAGACCCAGTACTTC. Encoded protein: CASSPAASGRAETQYF.

This clonotype was counted at least ten times. This chain connects TRBV7-8 to TRBJ2-3, with a tentative D call TRBD1 (6 bases). The CDR3 runs to 17 residues. In germline, CDR1 is SGHVS, CDR2 FQNEAQ. V was shortened by 1 base and J by 4 bases, with 18 bases between the two germline ends. Written as DNA, the CDR3 is TGTGCCAGCAGCTTAGTTCCTGGGGGCGCCCCGCCAGATACGCAGTATTTT. It yields the protein CASSLVPGGAPPDTQYF.